A single sample is the source of the 24 T cell receptor beta chains below, sequenced in a study of blood T cells in healthy people across ages. Primed by a sample-barcoded 5' primer and a J-beta primer mix, a second PCR proceeded for roughly 6 to 12 cycles. Each CDR3 protein is one row after TCRdb ran MiXCR on the 5' RACE reads. The sample yields 760,000 or so distinct CDR3 sequences, around a quarter seen once. The data also belong to a second study, concerning T cells of mothers and their children.

The sequencing input was blood. Every receptor here comes from a boy aged 5-17 years in good health.

V is TRBV28 and J is TRBJ2-5; 10 bases map to TRBD2. The J call may be mistaken, given a closer DNA end match to TRBJ2-7. CDR3 length equals 15 residues. CDR1 and CDR2 (germline): MDHEN, SYDVKM. In nucleotides, the CDR3 is TGTGCCAGCAGCCCGATGGGACTAGCGACCTACGAGCAGTACTTC. It yields the protein CASSPMGLATYEQYF.

The chain combines TRBV6-1 with TRBJ1-2, with D possibly matching TRBD1 (5 bases). V shed 7 bases and J shed 6 bases, with 18 bases lying between them. Germline-derived CDR1 and CDR2 are MNHNS and SASEGT. The CDR3 extends over 14 amino acids. The CDR3, as DNA: TGTGCCAGCAACCTTAGGACACGGGGCGATGGCTACACCTTC. It is translated as CASNLRTRGDGYTF.

This clonotype was detected ten times or more. The chain couples TRBV7-2 to TRBJ2-1; D not resolved. Germline V CDR1 and CDR2: SGHTA, FQGNSA. The CDR3 extends over 12 amino acids. The ends were cut back, 1 base at V and 10 bases at J, with 8 bases in the middle. Written as DNA, the CDR3 is TGTGCCAGCAGCTTAGGGTCGATAGAGCAGTTCTTC. Translation gives CASSLGSIEQFF.

This chain connects TRBV18 to TRBJ1-1; no definite D call. V dropped 2 bases and J dropped 2 bases, with 6 bases sitting between them. Germline CDR1 is KGHSH and CDR2 is LQKENI. This CDR3 has 13 amino acids. This chain's CDR3 is CASSPGDNTEAFF. The CDR3 region has the DNA TGTGCCAGCTCACCAGGAGATAACACTGAAGCTTTCTTT.

There are a few counts of this clonotype. The missing conserved phenylalanine or tryptophan at the end of this CDR3 makes a read error likely. This chain joins TRBV7-2 and TRBJ2-5; unclear D gene. V was shortened by 4 bases and J by 4 bases, with 10 bases between the two germline ends. Germline CDR1 is SGHTA and CDR2 is FQGNSA. This CDR3 has 13 residues. The CDR3 coding sequence is TGTGCCAGCAGCTCCATTGAAAGAGAGACCCAGTACCTC. This gives the protein CASSSIERETQYL.

The chain uses TRBV28 and TRBJ2-7; 10 bases fit TRBD1. Germline loops: CDR1 MDHEN, CDR2 SYDVKM. With V trimmed by 3 bases and J by 4 bases, 6 bases remained unmatched. The CDR3 contains 15 residues. CDR3 sequence: CASSFLTGGAYEQYF. The CDR3, as DNA: TGTGCCAGCAGTTTTCTGACAGGGGGCGCGTACGAGCAGTACTTC.

This rearrangement joins TRBV5-1 to TRBJ2-7; 9 nucleotides match TRBD1. CDR3 size: 17 residues. Germline V gene lookup returns CDR1 SGHRS and CDR2 YFSETQ. J lost 6 bases, V lost 4 bases, and 17 bases had no gene match. CDR3 loop: CASSLGQGRTFPLEQYF. The CDR3 DNA reads TGCGCCAGCAGCCTAGGACAGGGGCGCACCTTCCCCCTCGAGCAGTACTTC.

The genes are TRBV28 and TRBJ2-5, with a weak D call TRBD2 (6 bases). Germline lookup yields CDR1 MDHEN and CDR2 SYDVKM. Trimming took 10 bases from V and 0 from J, leaving 12 bases between them. The CDR3 runs 13 residues. The CDR3 reads CATISGYQETQYF. The CDR3 coding sequence is TGTGCCACCATAAGCGGGTACCAAGAGACCCAGTACTTC.

The chain is built from TRBV24-1 and TRBJ2-7; a weak D match, TRBD2 (6 bases). This CDR3 contains 13 residues. Germline-derived CDR1 and CDR2 are KGHDR and SFDVKD. V was trimmed by 5 bases and J by 6 bases, leaving 13 bases between them. CDR3 protein: CATSGPAEGEQYF. The DNA of the CDR3 is TGTGCCACCAGTGGACCAGCGGAGGGCGAGCAGTACTTC.

In its sample, this clonotype was seen a few times. J is TRBJ1-1 and V is TRBV29-1, with D possibly being TRBD1 (5 bases). V dropped 5 bases and J dropped 11 bases, with 24 bases sitting between them. This CDR3 is 14 amino acids long. In germline, CDR1 is SQVTM, CDR2 ANQGSEA. The CDR3 nucleotides read TGCAGCGTTTTCGGGGGGAGGGCTCCCCAATGGGCTTTCTTT. Its protein is CSVFGGRAPQWAFF.

With respect to this clonotype: The junction differs from germline at one of its ends, possibly a read error. This chain connects TRBV9 to TRBJ2-5; the D gene is possibly TRBD1 (5 bases). The J call may be incorrect, as the DNA end agrees better with TRBJ2-7. Per germline, CDR1 SGDLS and CDR2 YYNGEE. CDR3 size: 13 residues. The CDR3 protein is CASSAQGLYEQYF. As DNA, the CDR3 is TGCGCCAGCAGTGCCCAGGGTCTTTACGAGCAGTACTTC.

This clonotype has only a few counts. The rearrangement links TRBV4-2 to TRBJ2-5, with 7 positions matching TRBD2. In germline, CDR1 is LGHNA, CDR2 YNFKEQ. The CDR3 runs 16 residues. Unmatched junction bases numbered 7, after V lost 1 base and J lost 2 bases. The CDR3 loop reads CASSQGPAGTQETQYF. CDR3 DNA: TGTGCCAGCAGCCAAGGGCCAGCGGGGACTCAAGAGACCCAGTACTTC.

V is TRBV7-9 and J is TRBJ2-3, with D tentatively TRBD2 (6 bases). Germline values: CDR1 SEHNR, CDR2 FQNEAQ (reference sequence). CDR3 length: 17 residues. The V end lost 6 bases, the J end lost 2 bases, and 21 bases lay between the germline ends. As DNA, the CDR3 is TGTGCCAGCAGACAATTAATCCGGGACTCGTACACAGATACGCAGTATTTT. It translates to CASRQLIRDSYTDTQYF.

In its sample, this clonotype was seen a few times. The chain recombines TRBV7-8 with TRBJ2-3; maybe TRBD2 (5 bases). CDR3 length equals 16 residues. The V end was cut by 4 bases, the J end by 7 bases, with 21 bases between. Germline CDR1 and CDR2: SGHVS and FQNEAQ. CDR3 region: CASSSWTETLVNTQYF. The CDR3 nucleotides read TGTGCCAGCAGCTCTTGGACTGAAACTCTTGTCAATACGCAGTATTTT.

This clonotype has only a few counts. This chain connects TRBV10-3 to TRBJ2-5; weak D call: TRBD1 (6 bases). Germline CDR1 and CDR2: ENHRY and SYGVKD. Trimming cost V 10 bases and J 1 base, with 13 bases left between them. The CDR3 consists of 13 residues. Written as DNA, the CDR3 is TGTGCCACGAAACAGGGAATCCAAGAGACCCAGTACTTC. The encoded protein is CATKQGIQETQYF.

In this sample, this clonotype turned up many times. J is TRBJ2-1 and V is TRBV3-1, with no clear D. Trimming removed 1 base from V and 5 bases from J, with 3 bases in between. Germline assignment: CDR1 LGHDT and CDR2 YNNKEL (reference sequence). This CDR3 has 12 residues. The CDR3 protein is CASSQADNEQFF. The CDR3 nucleotides read TGTGCCAGCAGCCAAGCCGACAATGAGCAGTTCTTC.

This clonotype has just one count. At one of its ends the junction is not consistent with the germline gene, which may arise from a read error. The chain has TRBV2 and TRBJ1-6; D is undetermined. The CDR3 sequence is 16 residues long. Germline values: CDR1 SNHLY, CDR2 FYNNEI. CDR3 protein: CACSEAPDTASSPLHF. The DNA of the CDR3 is TGTGCCTGCAGTGAAGCTCCTGATACAGCTTCCTCACCCCTCCACTTT.

The gene calls are TRBV6-4 and TRBJ2-6; tentatively, D is TRBD2 (6 bases). CDR1 is MRHNA, CDR2 SNTAGT, per germline. The CDR3 has 16 residues. Trimming cost V 5 bases and J 4 bases, with 15 bases left between them. CDR3 in amino acids: CASSSSRGTGANVLTF. The CDR3 bases are TGTGCCAGCAGTTCATCCCGGGGGACCGGGGCCAACGTCCTGACTTTC.

The chain has TRBV19 and TRBJ2-1, with 12 bases that match TRBD2. CDR3 length: 14 residues. V lost 7 bases, J lost 9 bases, and 7 bases stayed unmatched. Germline CDR1 reads LNHDA; CDR2 reads SQIVND (reference sequence). CDR3 sequence (DNA): TGTGCCAGTACTAGCGGGAGGGCCTGGGGTGAGCAGTTCTTC. It is translated as CASTSGRAWGEQFF.

This chain joins TRBV5-6 and TRBJ2-5; no reliable D call. The CDR3 extends over 13 amino acids. Germline V CDR1 and CDR2: SGHDT, YYEEEE. The V end was cut by 3 bases, the J end by 0 bases, with 6 bases between. The CDR3: CASSYTDQETQYF. The CDR3 DNA is TGTGCCAGCAGCTATACGGACCAAGAGACCCAGTACTTC.

This sequence joins TRBV29-1 and TRBJ1-4, with D possibly TRBD1 on 5 matching bases. Germline V gene lookup returns CDR1 SQVTM and CDR2 ANQGSEA. Trimming cost V 4 bases and J 3 bases, with 15 bases left between them. CDR3 length equals 15 residues. The CDR3 protein is CSVGPAGVPNEKLFF. The CDR3 bases are TGCAGCGTTGGGCCCGCGGGGGTACCTAATGAAAAACTGTTTTTT.

This clonotype turned up a few times. The chain recombines TRBV28 with TRBJ2-5; the D call may be TRBD1 or TRBD2 (6 bases each). V was trimmed by 5 bases and J by 7 bases, leaving 11 bases between them. This CDR3 has 12 residues. CDR1 is MDHEN, CDR2 SYDVKM, per germline. This chain's CDR3 is CASSLPGATQYF. CDR3 bases: TGTGCCAGCAGTCTACCGGGGGCGACCCAGTACTTC.

The chain has TRBV20-1 and TRBJ1-4; D unresolved. CDR3 length: 12 residues. Germline-derived CDR1 and CDR2 are DFQATT and SNEGSKA (reference sequence). The V gene lost 3 bases and the J gene lost 10 bases, with 12 bases spanning the gap. CDR3: CSASARVGKLFF. The CDR3, as DNA: TGCAGTGCTAGCGCCCGGGTAGGAAAACTGTTTTTT.

This sequence joins TRBV14 and TRBJ2-5; 13 bases are shared with TRBD2. CDR1 and CDR2 (germline): SGHDN, FVKESK. With 4 bases clipped from V and 7 bases from J, the junction kept 6 bases outside the gene matches. CDR3 length: 15 amino acids. The CDR3 region has the DNA TGTGCCAGCAGCCTTGGACTAGCGGGAGCGAGGACCCAGTACTTC. Its protein is CASSLGLAGARTQYF.